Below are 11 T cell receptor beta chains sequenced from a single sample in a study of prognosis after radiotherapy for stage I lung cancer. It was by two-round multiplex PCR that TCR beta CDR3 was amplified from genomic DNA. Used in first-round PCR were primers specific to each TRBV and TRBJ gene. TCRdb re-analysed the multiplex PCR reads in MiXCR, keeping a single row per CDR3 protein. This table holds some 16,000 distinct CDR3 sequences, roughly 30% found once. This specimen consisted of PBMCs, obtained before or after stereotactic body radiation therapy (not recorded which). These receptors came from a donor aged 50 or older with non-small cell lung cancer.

The CDR3 protein is CVISLHRGMVDEQYF. The CDR3 DNA reads as TGTGTCATCAGCCTCCATAGGGGTATGGTGGACGAGCAGTACTTC. This chain joins TRBV11-2 and TRBJ2-7, with D perhaps matching TRBD1 (5 bases). The length of the CDR3 is 15 residues. Germline V gene data show CDR1 as SGHAT and CDR2 as FQNNGV.

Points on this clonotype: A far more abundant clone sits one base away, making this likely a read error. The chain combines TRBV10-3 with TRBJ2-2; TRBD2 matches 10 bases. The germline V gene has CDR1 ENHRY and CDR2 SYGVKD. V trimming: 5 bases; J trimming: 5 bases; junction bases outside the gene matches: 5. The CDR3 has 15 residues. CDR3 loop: CAISFSGRTTGELFF. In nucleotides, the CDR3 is TGTGCCATCAGTTTTAGCGGGAGGACGACCGGGGAGCTGTTTTTT.

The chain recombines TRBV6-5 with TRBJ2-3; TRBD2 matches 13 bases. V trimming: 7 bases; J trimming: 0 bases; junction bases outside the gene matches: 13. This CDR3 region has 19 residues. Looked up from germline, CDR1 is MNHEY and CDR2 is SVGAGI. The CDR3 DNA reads TGTGCCAGCACTTCCTCGACTAGCGGGAGGTCCAGTAGCACAGATACGCAGTATTTT. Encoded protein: CASTSSTSGRSSSTDTQYF.

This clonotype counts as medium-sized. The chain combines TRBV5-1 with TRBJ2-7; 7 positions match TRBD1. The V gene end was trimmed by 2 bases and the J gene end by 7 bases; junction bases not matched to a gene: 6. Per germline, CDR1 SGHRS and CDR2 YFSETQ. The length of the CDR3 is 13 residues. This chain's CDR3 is CASSLQTGMEQYF. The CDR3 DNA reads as TGCGCCAGCAGCTTACAGACAGGGATGGAGCAGTACTTC.

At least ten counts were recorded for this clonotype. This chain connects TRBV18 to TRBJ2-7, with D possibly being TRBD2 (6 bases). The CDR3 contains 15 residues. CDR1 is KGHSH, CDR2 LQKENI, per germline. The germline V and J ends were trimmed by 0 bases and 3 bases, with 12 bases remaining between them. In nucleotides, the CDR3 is TGTGCCAGCTCACCACCGATGGGAGGTGGCTACGAGCAGTACTTC. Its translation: CASSPPMGGGYEQYF.

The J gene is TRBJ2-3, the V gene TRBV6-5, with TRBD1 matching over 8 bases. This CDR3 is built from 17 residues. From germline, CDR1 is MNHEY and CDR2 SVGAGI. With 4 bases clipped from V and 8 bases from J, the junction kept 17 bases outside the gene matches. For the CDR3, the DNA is TGTGCCAGCAGTTCCGTTTACCCGACCCCCACAGGGGGTACGCAGTATTTT. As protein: CASSSVYPTPTGGTQYF.

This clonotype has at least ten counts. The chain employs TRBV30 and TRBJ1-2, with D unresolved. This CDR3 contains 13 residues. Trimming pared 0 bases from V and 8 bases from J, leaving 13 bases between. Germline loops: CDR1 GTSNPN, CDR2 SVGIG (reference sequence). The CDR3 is CAWSVLGWRGYTF. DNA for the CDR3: TGTGCCTGGAGTGTACTGGGGTGGCGGGGCTACACCTTC. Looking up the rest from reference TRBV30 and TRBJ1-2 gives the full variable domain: SQTIHQWPATLVQPVGSPLSLECTVEGTSNPNLYWYRQAAGRGLQLLFYSVGIGQISSEVPQNLSASRPQDRQFILSSKKLLLSDSGFYLCAWSVLGWRGYTFGSGTRLTVV.

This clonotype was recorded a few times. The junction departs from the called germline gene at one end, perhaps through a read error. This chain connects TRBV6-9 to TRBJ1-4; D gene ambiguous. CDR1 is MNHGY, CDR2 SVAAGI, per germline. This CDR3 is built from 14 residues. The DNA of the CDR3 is TGTGCCAGCAGTTGGGAAAGGGCCAATGAAAAACTATTTTTT. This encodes CASSWERANEKLFF.

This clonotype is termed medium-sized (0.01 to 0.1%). The CDR3 DNA reads TGCGCCAGCAGCTTGGACCTGGGGACAGATACGCAGTATTTT. This gives the protein CASSLDLGTDTQYF. This chain connects TRBV5-1 to TRBJ2-3; no firm D call. The length of the CDR3 is 14 residues. The germline V and J ends were trimmed by 0 bases and 3 bases, with 8 bases remaining between them. The V gene's germline CDR1 is SGHRS and CDR2 YFSETQ.

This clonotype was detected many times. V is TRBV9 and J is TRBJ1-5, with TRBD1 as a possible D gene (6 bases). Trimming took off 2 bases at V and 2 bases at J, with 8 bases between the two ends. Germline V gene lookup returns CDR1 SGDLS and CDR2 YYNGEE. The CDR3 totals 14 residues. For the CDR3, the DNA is TGTGCCAGCAGCGTGCCAGGGGGCAATCAGCCCCAGCATTTT. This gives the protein CASSVPGGNQPQHF.

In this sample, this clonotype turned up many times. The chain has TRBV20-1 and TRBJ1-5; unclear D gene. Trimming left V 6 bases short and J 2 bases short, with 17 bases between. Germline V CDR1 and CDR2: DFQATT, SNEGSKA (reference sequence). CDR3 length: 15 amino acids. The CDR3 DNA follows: TGCAGTGCCCCTCGCGCAGGCTCAGGCAATCAGCCCCAGCATTTT. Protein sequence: CSAPRAGSGNQPQHF.